Below are 22 T cell receptor beta chains sequenced from a single sample in a study of regulatory T cells in long-lasting Graves disease. Regarding time point: newly diagnosed GD, antithyroid drugs for less than 3 months. The TCR library was made from RNA extracted from PBMCs. Investigators prepared the TCR beta libraries by applying iRepertoire HTBI primers and Arm-PCR of CDR3 regions. TCRdb independently ran MiXCR on the multiplex PCR reads; one entry per CDR3 protein. The table includes 550,000 or so distinct CDR3 sequences, 9.5% to 15% detected once. The data were also submitted as part of a second study, on T cells in Graves' hyperthyroidism and ophthalmopathy.

Source: peripheral blood mononuclear cells (PBMCs), taken at new diagnosis, from a patient treated with antithyroid drugs. Every receptor here comes from a woman aged 30 to 39 with Graves disease.

The genes are TRBV28 and TRBJ2-5; D is unclear. V dropped 5 bases and J dropped 5 bases, with 12 bases sitting between them. CDR1 MDHEN and CDR2 SYDVKM come from the germline V gene. This CDR3 has 13 amino acids. The CDR3 DNA reads TGTGCCAGCAGTCCTCCCGCTTCCGAGACCCAGTACTTC. Amino acid sequence: CASSPPASETQYF.

This clonotype was detected ten times or more. This sequence joins TRBV6-5 and TRBJ2-2; TRBD2 might be the D (5 bases). The CDR3 loop spans 14 amino acids. V lost 0 bases and J lost 3, with 5 bases in between. CDR1 MNHEY and CDR2 SVGAGI come from the germline V gene. The CDR3 region has the DNA TGTGCCAGCAGTTACTCTAGCGACACCGGGGAGCTGTTTTTT. Residues: CASSYSSDTGELFF.

There are many counts of this clonotype. The rearrangement links TRBV5-5 to TRBJ2-1; the match to TRBD2 covers 8 bases. Trimming at V came to 4 bases and at J to 3 bases, leaving 6 bases not matched to a gene. Germline V gene data show CDR1 as SGHKS and CDR2 as YYEKEE (reference sequence). The length of the CDR3 is 15 residues. This CDR3 is CASSPVSGDYNEQFF. The DNA for the CDR3 is TGTGCCAGCAGCCCAGTTAGCGGGGACTACAATGAGCAGTTCTTC.

This clonotype appeared many times. V and J are TRBV5-1 and TRBJ1-2; 9 nucleotides align to TRBD1. J lost 2 bases, V lost 4 bases, and 6 bases had no gene match. From germline, CDR1 is SGHRS and CDR2 YFSETQ. The CDR3 has 15 amino acids. The CDR3 nucleotides read TGCGCCAGCAGCGGGGGACAGGGCCGAAACTATGGCTACACCTTC. It yields the protein CASSGGQGRNYGYTF.

This clonotype appeared a few times. J is TRBJ2-1 and V is TRBV7-9; 7 bases fit TRBD2. CDR3 size: 16 residues. Germline V lookup: CDR1 SEHNR, CDR2 FQNEAQ (reference sequence). With 6 bases clipped from V and 2 bases from J, the junction kept 10 bases outside the gene matches. In DNA form, the CDR3 reads TGTGCCAGCAGATCCGGCGGGGGAGCTCCCTACAATGAGCAGTTCTTC. Its translation: CASRSGGGAPYNEQFF. Full variable domain (remainder filled in from reference TRBV7-9 and TRBJ2-1): DTGVSQNPRHKITKRGQNVTFRCDPISEHNRLYWYRQTLGQGPEFLTYFQNEAQLEKSRLLSDRFSAERPKGSFSTLEIQRTEQGDSAMYLCASRSGGGAPYNEQFFGPGTRLTVL.

This clonotype has at least ten counts. This chain links TRBV20-1 with TRBJ1-4; D is possibly TRBD1 (5 bases). V dropped 1 base and J dropped 5 bases, with 8 bases sitting between them. CDR3 size: 13 residues. From germline, CDR1 is DFQATT and CDR2 SNEGSKA (reference sequence). The CDR3 loop reads CSARGRGNEKLFF. CDR3 sequence (DNA): TGCAGTGCTAGAGGGAGGGGAAATGAAAAACTGTTTTTT.

The chain uses TRBV5-1 and TRBJ2-3; no clear D. This CDR3 contains 15 residues. Germline lookup yields CDR1 SGHRS and CDR2 YFSETQ. V was clipped by 2 bases and J by 2 bases, with 12 bases between them. CDR3 DNA: TGCGCCAGCAGCTTTAATATCGGTTCCACAGATACGCAGTATTTT. Translated: CASSFNIGSTDTQYF.

The V and J genes are TRBV20-1 and TRBJ1-6; tentative D call: TRBD1 (6 bases). The germline V gene encodes CDR1 DFQATT and CDR2 SNEGSKA (reference sequence). CDR3 length: 14 residues. Trimming removed 0 bases from V and 7 bases from J, with 10 bases in between. This CDR3 reads CSARDQGWNSPLHF. DNA of the CDR3: TGCAGTGCTAGAGATCAGGGGTGGAATTCACCCCTCCACTTT.

Ten or more counts support this clonotype. This sequence joins TRBV2 and TRBJ1-4; D remains unclear. The CDR3 runs 15 residues. Germline V CDR1 and CDR2: SNHLY, FYNNEI. Trimming shortened V by 1 base and J by 5 bases, and 11 bases separated the two germline ends. CDR3 amino acids: CASSEDRRMNEKLFF. CDR3 sequence (DNA): TGTGCCAGCAGTGAAGACCGCAGGATGAATGAAAAACTGTTTTTT.

In its sample, this clonotype was seen many times. The chain joins TRBV28 to TRBJ2-1; 10 nucleotides line up with TRBD2. There are 16 residues in the CDR3. The V gene's germline CDR1 is MDHEN and CDR2 SYDVKM. V was clipped by 5 bases and J by 7 bases; unmatched bases: 11. This CDR3 is CASSPWTSGGGNEQFF. The CDR3 DNA follows: TGTGCCAGCAGTCCATGGACTAGCGGTGGAGGGAATGAGCAGTTCTTC.

In its sample, this clonotype was seen many times. The J gene is TRBJ2-1, the V gene TRBV11-2; D may match TRBD1 or TRBD2 (5 bases each). V was shortened by 4 bases and J by 5 bases, with 12 bases between the two germline ends. The CDR3 is made up of 14 amino acids. The germline V gene has CDR1 SGHAT and CDR2 FQNNGV. DNA of the CDR3: TGTGCCAGCAGCTCCAACCGGGGACACAATGAGCAGTTCTTC. It yields the protein CASSSNRGHNEQFF.

In this sample, this clonotype turned up many times. The CDR3 DNA sequence: TGCAGTGCTAGGGGGACAATAGGAGGTTCACCCCTCCACTTT. Translating it yields CSARGTIGGSPLHF. This rearrangement joins TRBV20-1 to TRBJ1-6, with D possibly being TRBD1 (6 bases). The CDR3 is 14 amino acids. Trimming pared 3 bases from V and 9 bases from J, leaving 15 bases between. Germline CDR1 reads DFQATT; CDR2 reads SNEGSKA (reference sequence).

This clonotype has a count of ten or more. This chain joins TRBV7-9 and TRBJ2-7, with 7 bases matching TRBD2. There are 19 residues in the CDR3. With 2 bases clipped from V and 0 bases from J, the junction kept 16 bases outside the gene matches. The germline V gene encodes CDR1 SEHNR and CDR2 FQNEAQ (reference sequence). In DNA form, the CDR3 reads TGTGCCAGCAGCTTAAACCCCCCCTCTAGCGGTGAATACTCCTACGAGCAGTACTTC. It translates to CASSLNPPSSGEYSYEQYF. The full variable domain, rest sourced from reference TRBV7-9 and TRBJ2-7, is DTGVSQNPRHKITKRGQNVTFRCDPISEHNRLYWYRQTLGQGPEFLTYFQNEAQLEKSRLLSDRFSAERPKGSFSTLEIQRTEQGDSAMYLCASSLNPPSSGEYSYEQYFGPGTRLTVT.

The chain combines TRBV20-1 with TRBJ1-1, with D possibly being TRBD1 (5 bases). V was shortened by 3 bases and J by 0 bases, with 11 bases between the two germline ends. Germline CDR1 and CDR2: DFQATT and SNEGSKA (reference sequence). The CDR3 consists of 14 residues. The CDR3 DNA follows: TGCAGTGCTAGGGGGGACTTAATGAACACTGAAGCTTTCTTT. Translating it yields CSARGDLMNTEAFF.

This clonotype was observed a few times. This may stem from a read error, because a much larger clone lies one nucleotide away. A read error is likely, as this CDR3 ends without the conserved phenylalanine or tryptophan. This chain links TRBV12-3 or TRBV12-4 with TRBJ2-1; TRBD2 might be the D (5 bases). CDR3 length: 17 amino acids. V lost 4 bases, J lost 4 bases, and 20 bases lay in between. CDR3 nucleotide sequence: TGTGCCAGCAGTTCCGGCCCTACTAGAGGGCGGTACAATGAGCAGTTCCTC. Protein sequence: CASSSGPTRGRYNEQFL.

This clonotype was seen ten or more times. The chain joins TRBV5-1 to TRBJ2-7; no definite D call. V dropped 1 base and J dropped 2 bases, with 7 bases sitting between them. The CDR3 consists of 13 residues. Germline V CDR1 and CDR2: SGHRS, YFSETQ. CDR3 in amino acids: CASSLRRTYEQYF. The CDR3 bases are TGCGCCAGCAGCTTGCGGCGAACCTACGAGCAGTACTTC.

This clonotype was seen many times. This rearrangement joins TRBV30 to TRBJ1-1, with TRBD1 identical over 7 bases. J lost 0 bases, V lost 4 bases, and 8 bases had no gene match. Germline CDR1 and CDR2: GTSNPN and SVGIG (reference sequence). The CDR3 runs 15 residues. The CDR3 protein is CAWMIGGLMNTEAFF. Written as DNA, the CDR3 is TGTGCCTGGATGATAGGGGGCCTCATGAACACTGAAGCTTTCTTT.

At least ten counts were recorded for this clonotype. The chain has TRBV11-3 and TRBJ2-2, with 10 bases matching TRBD1. This CDR3 is 16 amino acids long. With V trimmed by 5 bases and J by 4 bases, 7 bases remained unmatched. Germline values: CDR1 SGHNT, CDR2 YENEEA. The CDR3: CASSPRQGASTGELFF. CDR3 in DNA: TGTGCCAGCAGCCCGAGACAGGGGGCGAGCACCGGGGAGCTGTTTTTT.

This chain connects TRBV20-1 to TRBJ1-1; tentative D call: TRBD1 (5 bases). This CDR3 contains 15 residues. Germline V gene sequence: CDR1 DFQATT, CDR2 SNEGSKA (reference sequence). Between the trimmed V and J ends, which lost 0 bases and 1 base, there was a span of 12 bases. CDR3 in DNA: TGCAGTGCTAGAGATAGCATTAGGGGGAACACTGAAGCTTTCTTT. Translated, it gives CSARDSIRGNTEAFF.

A word on this clonotype: A clone one base away is much larger, so this may be a read error. This sequence joins TRBV5-1 and TRBJ2-5; D is ambiguous. Per the germline V gene, CDR1 is SGHRS and CDR2 is YFSETQ. CDR3 size: 13 residues. V lost 4 bases to trimming and J lost 10 bases, with 17 bases between them. The CDR3 DNA is TGCGCCAGCAGCGCGGCAGCCGAGCAGATCCAGTACTTC. Encoded protein: CASSAAAEQIQYF.

The V call is TRBV18, the J call TRBJ2-1; 9 nucleotides align to TRBD1. Per the germline V gene, CDR1 is KGHSH and CDR2 is LQKENI. The CDR3 totals 15 residues. Trimming cost V 5 bases and J 7 bases; bases outside gene matches: 9. This chain's CDR3 is CASSSPGTGRNEQFF. DNA for the CDR3: TGTGCCAGCTCATCCCCCGGGACAGGGAGGAATGAGCAGTTCTTC.

This clonotype was picked up many times. This sequence joins TRBV7-9 and TRBJ2-5, with no clear D. Per the germline V gene, CDR1 is SEHNR and CDR2 is FQNEAQ (reference sequence). The V gene lost 2 bases and the J gene lost 5 bases, with 12 bases spanning the gap. The CDR3 spans 14 residues. CDR3 sequence (DNA): TGTGCCAGCAGCTTAACCAGAACGCACGAGACCCAGTACTTC. It encodes CASSLTRTHETQYF.